The T cell receptor beta chain described here comes from a study of identical twins. This CDR3 comprises 16 residues. CDR1 DFQATT and CDR2 SNEGSKA come from the germline V gene (reference sequence). The J segment lost 2 bases and the V segment lost 5 bases, leaving 7 bases of the junction unmatched. This clonotype was picked up many times. Its target is unknown. Study conclusions and caveats: Surplus twin overlap in beta out-of-frame sequences was less pronounced. Sequences that were out-of-frame, alpha and twin-shared displayed an excess of low generation probability.

TCRdb re-called the 5' RACE reads with MiXCR, one entry per CDR3 protein. The sample lists hundreds of thousands of distinct CDR3 sequences, roughly 6.2% seen once, with 1.5% to 2% in the top ten. The TCR originated in a man aged 18 to 35 in good health. Sequencing used naive T cells sorted from blood. The V call is TRBV20-1, the J call TRBJ2-1; TRBD2 matches 12 bases. In DNA, the CDR3 is TGCAGTGCTGATCGACTAGCGGGAGTGCCCTACAATGAGCAGTTCTTC. Translated: CSADRLAGVPYNEQFF.